The rows below give T cell receptor beta chains drawn from one sample of a study of blood T cell repertoires in COVID-19. The method was immunoSEQ multiplex PCR; TCRdb's version includes in-frame clones alone and lacks a portion of them. The sample shows about 170,000 clones, over 80% of them seen only once. The sequenced sample consisted of peripheral blood. The receptor source for this set is an elderly woman with COVID-19, enrolled during active disease. CDR3s include the opening cysteine and the closing phenylalanine or tryptophan. The order of the fields is J gene, clone size, D gene, V gene, CDR3 protein, CDR3 DNA. A D gene is named only where the DNA matches it firmly. Expanded clones are given a class, and other clones once, few, many or no size at all.

J: TRBJ2-1
size: -
D: -
V: TRBV27
CDR3: CASSFWIASYNEQFF
DNA: TGTGCCAGCAGTTTCTGGATAGCCAGCTACAATGAGCAGTTCTTC

J: TRBJ2-5
size: -
D: TRBD2
V: TRBV9
CDR3: CASSASPSGVETQYF
DNA: TGTGCCAGCAGCGCTTCCCCTAGCGGGGTTGAGACCCAGTACTTC

J: TRBJ2-3
size: -
D: -
V: TRBV3-1/TRBV3-2
CDR3: CASSPDMRDTQYF
DNA: TGTGCCAGCAGCCCGGACATGAGAGATACGCAGTATTTT

J: TRBJ1-5
size: once
D: -
V: TRBV5-6
CDR3: CASSLMGASNQPQHF
DNA: TGTGCCAGCAGCTTGATGGGGGCAAGCAATCAGCCCCAGCATTTT

J: TRBJ1-2
size: -
D: -
V: TRBV4-2
CDR3: CASSRAGREGYTF
DNA: TGTGCCAGCAGCCGCGCGGGGCGAGAGGGCTACACCTTC

J: TRBJ1-1
size: -
D: TRBD1
V: TRBV3-1/TRBV3-2
CDR3: CASSQEAGGHPEAFF
DNA: TGTGCCAGCAGCCAAGAAGCAGGGGGACATCCTGAAGCTTTCTTT

J: TRBJ2-3
size: -
D: TRBD2
V: TRBV11-2
CDR3: CASRSLLGLAGARDTQYF
DNA: TGTGCCAGCAGATCACTCCTAGGACTAGCGGGGGCTCGGGATACGCAGTATTTT

J: TRBJ1-2
size: once
D: -
V: TRBV19
CDR3: CASTVGPGGGYTF
DNA: TGTGCCAGTACCGTAGGTCCAGGAGGTGGCTACACCTTC

J: TRBJ1-5
size: -
D: TRBD1
V: TRBV5-6
CDR3: CASSLQGARQPQHF
DNA: TGTGCCAGCAGCTTACAGGGGGCCAGGCAGCCCCAGCATTTT

J: TRBJ2-3
size: -
D: TRBD2
V: TRBV20-1
CDR3: CSASEASGGSRADTQYF
DNA: TGCAGTGCTAGTGAGGCTAGCGGGGGCTCGCGGGCAGATACGCAGTATTTT

J: TRBJ2-5
size: -
D: TRBD2
V: TRBV15
CDR3: CATRGSQETQYF
DNA: TGTGCCACCCGCGGGAGCCAAGAGACCCAGTACTTC

J: TRBJ1-6
size: -
D: -
V: TRBV7-2
CDR3: CASSLAGGELFNSPLHF
DNA: TGTGCCAGCAGCTTGGCGGGGGGGGAACTTTTCAATTCACCCCTCCACTTT

J: TRBJ1-5
size: once
D: TRBD1
V: TRBV7-3
CDR3: CASSFRDRFGSNQPQHF
DNA: TGTGCCAGCAGCTTCAGGGACAGGTTCGGGAGCAATCAGCCCCAGCATTTT

J: TRBJ1-4
size: -
D: -
V: TRBV6-6
CDR3: CASSQTGIRREKLFF
DNA: TGTGCCAGCAGCCAAACAGGGATTCGACGTGAAAAACTGTTTTTT

J: TRBJ2-2
size: -
D: TRBD2
V: TRBV3-1/TRBV3-2
CDR3: CASRGTSGRDRELFF
DNA: TGTGCCAGCAGGGGGACTAGCGGGAGGGATCGGGAGCTGTTTTTT

J: TRBJ1-1
size: -
D: -
V: TRBV19
CDR3: CASTLGGLNSHTEAFF
DNA: TGTGCCAGTACCCTCGGAGGCCTCAACTCCCACACTGAAGCTTTCTTT

J: TRBJ1-2
size: few
D: -
V: TRBV6-5
CDR3: CASSLNPDYGYTF
DNA: TGTGCCAGCAGTCTAAATCCTGACTATGGCTACACCTTC

J: TRBJ1-1
size: -
D: -
V: TRBV20-1
CDR3: CSASGGGDTEAFF
DNA: TGCAGTGCTAGTGGGGGCGGAGACACTGAAGCTTTCTTT

J: TRBJ2-7
size: -
D: -
V: TRBV12-3/TRBV12-4
CDR3: CASSSGLAYEQYF
DNA: TGTGCCAGCAGCTCAGGACTGGCCTACGAGCAGTACTTC

J: TRBJ1-2
size: -
D: -
V: TRBV6-5
CDR3: CASSYSSLVDGYTF
DNA: TGTGCCAGCAGTTACTCGAGTTTAGTAGATGGCTACACCTTC

J: TRBJ1-1
size: -
D: -
V: TRBV5-1
CDR3: CASSLSRANTEAFF
DNA: TGCGCCAGCAGCTTGTCCAGGGCGAACACTGAAGCTTTCTTT

J: TRBJ2-7
size: -
D: -
V: TRBV3-1/TRBV3-2
CDR3: CASSQGAEEYF
DNA: TGTGCCAGCAGCCAAGGGGCTGAAGAGTACTTC

J: TRBJ1-1
size: few
D: -
V: TRBV10-3
CDR3: CATGKGGTMNTEAFF
DNA: TGTGCCACCGGAAAGGGGGGGACGATGAACACTGAAGCTTTCTTT

J: TRBJ2-7
size: -
D: TRBD2
V: TRBV28
CDR3: CASSYGTSGHEQYF
DNA: TGTGCCAGCAGTTACGGGACTAGCGGGCACGAGCAGTACTTC

J: TRBJ1-5
size: few
D: -
V: TRBV3-1/TRBV3-2
CDR3: CASSQDKDYQPQHF
DNA: TGTGCCAGCAGCCAGGACAAGGATTATCAGCCCCAGCATTTT

J: TRBJ2-2
size: -
D: -
V: TRBV7-9
CDR3: CASSLRNTGELFF
DNA: TGTGCCAGCAGCCTTCGGAACACCGGGGAGCTGTTTTTT

J: TRBJ2-1
size: -
D: TRBD2
V: TRBV27
CDR3: CASGAGGASYNEQFF
DNA: TGTGCCAGCGGAGCGGGGGGGGCCTCCTACAATGAGCAGTTCTTC

J: TRBJ1-6
size: -
D: -
V: TRBV5-6
CDR3: CASSPGSSSPLHF
DNA: TGTGCCAGCAGCCCGGGTTCTAGTTCACCCCTCCACTTT

J: TRBJ2-3
size: once
D: TRBD2
V: TRBV5-1
CDR3: CASSLALAGGNTQYF
DNA: TGCGCCAGCAGCTTGGCTCTAGCGGGAGGAAATACGCAGTATTTT